A selection of T cell receptor beta chains follows, all from one sample in a study of T cells in localized non-small cell lung cancer. Only in-frame clones appear in the TCRdb table, and some are missing; sequencing was by immunoSEQ multiplex PCR. The sample yields 2,000 to 2,500 clones, approximately 23% seen once. Sample: lung tumor tissue, taken before any cancer treatment. These TCRs come from a man aged 35 to 70 with stage II lung adenocarcinoma. Both conserved end residues are part of each CDR3. D genes are given only for firm matches. Clone size is not always given. Where it is, it says once, few, many or a class for expanded clones.

TRBD1 TRBJ1-4 medium-sized TRBV6-8 CASSEDRGSEKLFF TGTGCCAGCAGTGAGGACAGGGGGAGCGAAAAACTGTTTTTT
NA TRBJ1-1 NA TRBV6-7 CASSYLGEAFF TGTGCCAGCAGTTACCTAGGTGAAGCTTTCTTT
TRBD2 TRBJ2-3 NA TRBV10-3 CASGLEDTDTQYF TGTGCCAGTGGACTAGAAGACACAGATACGCAGTATTTT
NA TRBJ1-2 few TRBV11-3 CASSSYLDFDYGYTF TGTGCCAGCAGCTCCTACCTGGATTTTGACTATGGCTACACCTTC
TRBD1 TRBJ1-1 medium-sized TRBV11-3 CASRSPGQGTTEAFF TGTGCCAGCAGATCCCCGGGACAGGGTACGACTGAAGCTTTCTTT
NA TRBJ1-3 NA TRBV6-8 CAISDSGNTIYF TGTGCCATCAGTGACTCCGGAAACACCATATATTTT
NA TRBJ1-1 NA TRBV11-3 CASSWRQAGGTEAFF TGTGCCAGCAGCTGGCGGCAGGCGGGCGGTACTGAAGCTTTCTTT
NA TRBJ1-1 few TRBV10-3 CAISEPTVVEAFF TGTGCCATCAGTGAGCCGACAGTGGTTGAAGCTTTCTTT
NA TRBJ2-2 few TRBV6-8 CAIPRGVNTGELFF TGTGCCATCCCCCGAGGAGTGAACACCGGGGAGCTGTTTTTT
NA TRBJ2-7 NA TRBV4-1 CASSRLQGSGTSSYEQYF TGCGCCAGCAGCCGCCTCCAGGGGTCGGGGACCTCCTCCTACGAGCAGTACTTC
TRBD2 TRBJ2-1 few TRBV9 CASSVGVGSGAYNEQFF TGTGCCAGCAGCGTAGGGGTTGGTAGCGGGGCCTACAATGAGCAGTTCTTC
TRBD2 TRBJ2-5 NA TRBV6-8 CASRRTGGPSRETQYF TGTGCCAGCAGAAGAACGGGGGGGCCGTCTCGGGAGACCCAGTACTTC
NA TRBJ1-4 NA TRBV19 CASRALSNEKLFF TGTGCCAGTCGCGCGCTCTCTAATGAAAAACTGTTTTTT
TRBD1 TRBJ1-4 NA TRBV11-3 CASTTGPTNEKLFF TGTGCCAGCACGACAGGGCCTACTAATGAAAAACTGTTTTTT
TRBD2 TRBJ2-5 NA TRBV10-3 CAISESRAGGEETQYF TGTGCCATCAGTGAGTCCCGAGCGGGGGGTGAAGAGACCCAGTACTTC
NA TRBJ2-2 NA TRBV11-3 CASSPNEGGNTGELFF TGTGCCAGCAGCCCCAATGAGGGGGGGAACACCGGGGAGCTGTTTTTT
NA TRBJ2-1 medium-sized TRBV6-8 CASSHGGGLYNEQFF TGTGCCAGCAGTCATGGAGGGGGTCTCTACAATGAGCAGTTCTTC
NA TRBJ1-1 NA TRBV19 CASSSVPENTEAFF TGTGCCAGTAGTTCGGTACCAGAAAACACTGAAGCTTTCTTT
NA TRBJ1-1 NA TRBV30 CAWTPSMNTEAFF TGTGCCTGGACTCCATCCATGAACACTGAAGCTTTCTTT
TRBD1 TRBJ1-2 few TRBV23-1 CASPPRDRGYGYTF TGCGCCAGCCCACCCCGGGACAGGGGTTATGGCTACACCTTC
TRBD2 TRBJ2-1 NA TRBV5-1 CASSLASGTDEQFF TGCGCCAGCAGCTTGGCTAGCGGGACCGATGAGCAGTTCTTC
NA TRBJ1-2 few TRBV6-8 CASIRAHSLSYGYTF TGTGCCAGCATTCGGGCGCACTCTTTAAGCTATGGCTACACCTTC
NA TRBJ2-2 NA TRBV30 CAWSSGHFTGELFF TGTGCCTGGAGTTCGGGACACTTCACCGGGGAGCTGTTTTTT
TRBD2 TRBJ2-1 NA TRBV18 CASSPKGLAGGREQFF TGTGCCAGCTCACCCAAGGGACTAGCGGGAGGTCGGGAGCAGTTCTTC
NA TRBJ1-4 few TRBV1 CTSSSQGNEKLFF TGCACCAGCAGCTCCCAGGGTAACGAAAAACTGTTTTTT
NA TRBJ2-7 NA TRBV29-1 CSVLGGQSSYEQYF TGCAGCGTGCTCGGGGGGCAGAGCTCCTACGAGCAGTACTTC
NA TRBJ1-5 NA TRBV19 CASSIGTSNQPQHF TGTGCCAGTAGTATAGGAACCAGCAATCAGCCCCAGCATTTT
NA TRBJ2-2 few TRBV11-3 CASSFWGNTGELFF TGTGCCAGCAGCTTCTGGGGGAACACCGGGGAGCTGTTTTTT
NA TRBJ2-7 large TRBV6-8 CASSPQGGTYEQYF TGTGCCAGCAGCCCCCAGGGGGGTACCTACGAGCAGTACTTC
NA TRBJ2-6 NA TRBV5-1 CASSLEGSRGANVLTF TGCGCCAGCAGCTTGGAAGGGTCTCGTGGGGCCAACGTCCTGACTTTC
NA TRBJ2-1 NA TRBV7-4 CASSPSPAAEQFF TGTGCCAGCAGCCCCTCCCCGGCGGCTGAGCAGTTCTTC
NA TRBJ2-2 NA TRBV9 CASSVDEGFTGELFF TGTGCCAGCAGCGTAGATGAGGGATTCACCGGGGAGCTGTTTTTT
NA TRBJ2-1 few TRBV6-8 CASRGTGGSSYNEQFF TGTGCCAGCAGGGGGACCGGGGGTTCCTCCTACAATGAGCAGTTCTTC
NA TRBJ2-5 few TRBV11-3 CASSQDGGGETQYF TGTGCCAGCAGCCAGGACGGAGGGGGAGAGACCCAGTACTTC
TRBD1 TRBJ1-2 NA TRBV28 CASSEGQGPHYGYTF TGTGCCAGCAGTGAGGGACAGGGGCCTCACTATGGCTACACCTTC
TRBD1 TRBJ1-5 medium-sized TRBV6-8 CASSSQGQGASGNQPQHF TGTGCCAGCAGTTCGCAGGGACAGGGCGCGAGCGGCAATCAGCCCCAGCATTTT
TRBD1 TRBJ1-5 large TRBV29-1 CSVAGGSNQPQHF TGCAGCGTAGCAGGGGGTAGCAATCAGCCCCAGCATTTT
NA TRBJ1-4 NA TRBV11-3 CASSFLLGTEKLFF TGTGCCAGCAGCTTCTTGTTAGGGACTGAAAAACTGTTTTTT
NA TRBJ2-1 NA TRBV9 CATYLLSNEQFF TGTGCCACCTACCTTCTGAGTAATGAGCAGTTCTTC
NA TRBJ2-3 few TRBV6-8 CASSYGILGDTQYF TGTGCCAGCAGTTACGGGATCCTTGGAGATACGCAGTATTTT
NA TRBJ2-5 NA TRBV5-1 CASSLVASHLRETQYF TGCGCCAGCAGCTTGGTAGCTAGCCACCTAAGAGAGACCCAGTACTTC
NA TRBJ2-1 NA TRBV11-3 CASSLVSVYNEQFF TGTGCCAGCAGCTTAGTTTCGGTGTACAATGAGCAGTTCTTC
NA TRBJ2-7 few TRBV29-1 CSVEGFKTAAQGRGRYF TGCAGCGTTGAAGGATTTAAGACGGCAGCGCAGGGCCGTGGTCGGTACTTC
NA TRBJ2-1 NA TRBV29-1 CSVRAGANDEQFF TGCAGCGTGAGGGCAGGAGCAAACGATGAGCAGTTCTTC
TRBD1 TRBJ1-1 NA TRBV30 CAWDRSQGENTEAFF TGTGCCTGGGATCGCTCTCAGGGGGAGAACACTGAAGCTTTCTTT
NA TRBJ1-1 few TRBV6-8 CASRPQGKAAEAFF TGTGCCAGCAGGCCTCAGGGAAAGGCAGCTGAAGCTTTCTTT
NA TRBJ2-1 few TRBV1 CASSHGAGTSFYNEQFF TGCGCCAGCAGCCATGGGGCCGGGACTAGTTTCTATAATGAGCAGTTCTTC
NA TRBJ1-3 few TRBV15 CATSRVATSSGNTIYF TGTGCCACCAGCAGAGTTGCAACCAGCTCTGGAAACACCATATATTTT
TRBD2 TRBJ2-1 NA TRBV14 CASSRGLANNEQFF TGTGCCAGCAGCCGGGGACTAGCCAATAATGAGCAGTTCTTC
TRBD1 TRBJ1-2 NA TRBV30 CAWGQGAHGYTF TGTGCCTGGGGACAGGGGGCCCATGGCTACACCTTC
NA TRBJ2-3 NA TRBV6-8 CASSRPSTDTQYF TGTGCCAGCAGTCGACCAAGCACAGATACGCAGTATTTT
NA TRBJ2-3 medium-sized TRBV19 CASSIEVGGDTQYF TGTGCCAGTAGTATAGAGGTCGGAGGAGATACGCAGTATTTT
NA TRBJ1-1 few TRBV6-8 CASRGGAEFTEAFF TGTGCCAGCAGGGGCGGGGCTGAGTTCACTGAAGCTTTCTTT